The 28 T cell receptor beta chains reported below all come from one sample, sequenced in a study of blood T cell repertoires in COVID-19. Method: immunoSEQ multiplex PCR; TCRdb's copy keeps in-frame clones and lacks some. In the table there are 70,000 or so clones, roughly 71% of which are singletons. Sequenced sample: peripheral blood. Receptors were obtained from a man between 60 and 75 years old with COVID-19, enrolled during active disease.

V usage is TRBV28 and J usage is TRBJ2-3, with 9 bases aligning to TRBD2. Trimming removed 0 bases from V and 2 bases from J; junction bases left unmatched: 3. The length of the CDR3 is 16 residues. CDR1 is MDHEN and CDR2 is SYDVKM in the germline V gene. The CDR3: CASSLWLAGPTDTQYF. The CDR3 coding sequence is TGTGCCAGCAGTTTATGGCTAGCGGGGCCCACAGATACGCAGTATTTT.

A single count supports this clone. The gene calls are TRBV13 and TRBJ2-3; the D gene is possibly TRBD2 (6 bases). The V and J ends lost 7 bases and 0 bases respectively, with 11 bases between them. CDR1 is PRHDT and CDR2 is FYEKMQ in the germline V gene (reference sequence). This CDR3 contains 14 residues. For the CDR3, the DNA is TGTGCCAGCATCTATAGCGGTAGCACAGATACGCAGTATTTT. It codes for CASIYSGSTDTQYF.

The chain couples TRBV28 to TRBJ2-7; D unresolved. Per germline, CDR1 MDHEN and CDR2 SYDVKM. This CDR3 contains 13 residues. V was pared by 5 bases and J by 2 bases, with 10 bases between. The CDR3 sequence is CASSLTMTYEQYF. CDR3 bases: TGTGCCAGCAGTCTTACTATGACCTACGAGCAGTACTTC.

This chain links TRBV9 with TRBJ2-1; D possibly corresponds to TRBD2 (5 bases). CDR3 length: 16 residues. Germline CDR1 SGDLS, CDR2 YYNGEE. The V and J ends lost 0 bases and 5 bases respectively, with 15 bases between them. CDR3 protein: CASSVASASWDNEQFF. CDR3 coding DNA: TGTGCCAGCAGCGTAGCTTCGGCTAGCTGGGACAATGAGCAGTTCTTC.

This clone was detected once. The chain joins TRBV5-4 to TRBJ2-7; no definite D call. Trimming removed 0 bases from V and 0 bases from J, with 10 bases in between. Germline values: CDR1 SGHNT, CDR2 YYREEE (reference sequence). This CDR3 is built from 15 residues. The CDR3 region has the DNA TGTGCCAGCAGCTTGGAGGCAGGAAGCTCCTACGAGCAGTACTTC. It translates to CASSLEAGSSYEQYF.

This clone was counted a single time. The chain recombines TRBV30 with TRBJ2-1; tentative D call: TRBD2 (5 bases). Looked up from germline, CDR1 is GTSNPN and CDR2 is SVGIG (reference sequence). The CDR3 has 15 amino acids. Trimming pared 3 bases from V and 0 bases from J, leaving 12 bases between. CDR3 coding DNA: TGTGCCTGGAGCACCAGGCGGGTCTCCTACAATGAGCAGTTCTTC. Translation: CAWSTRRVSYNEQFF.

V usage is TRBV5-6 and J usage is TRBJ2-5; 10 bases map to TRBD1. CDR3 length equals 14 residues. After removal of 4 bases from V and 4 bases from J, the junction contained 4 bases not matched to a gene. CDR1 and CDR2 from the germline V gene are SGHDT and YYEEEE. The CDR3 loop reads CASSTGQGGETQYF. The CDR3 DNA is TGTGCCAGCAGCACTGGACAGGGGGGAGAGACCCAGTACTTC.

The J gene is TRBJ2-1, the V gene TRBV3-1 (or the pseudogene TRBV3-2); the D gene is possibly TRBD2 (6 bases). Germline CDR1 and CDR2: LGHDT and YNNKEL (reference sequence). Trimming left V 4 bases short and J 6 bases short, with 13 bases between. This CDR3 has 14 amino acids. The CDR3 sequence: CASSRGLGGNEQFF. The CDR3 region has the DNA TGTGCCAGCAGCCGAGGGCTGGGAGGCAATGAGCAGTTCTTC.

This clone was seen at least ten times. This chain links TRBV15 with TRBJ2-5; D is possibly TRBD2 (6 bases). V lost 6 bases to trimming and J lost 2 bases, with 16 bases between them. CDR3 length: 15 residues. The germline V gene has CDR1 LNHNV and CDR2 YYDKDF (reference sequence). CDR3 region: CATSLSLAPQETQYF. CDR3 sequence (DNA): TGTGCCACCAGTTTGTCCCTAGCGCCTCAAGAGACCCAGTACTTC.

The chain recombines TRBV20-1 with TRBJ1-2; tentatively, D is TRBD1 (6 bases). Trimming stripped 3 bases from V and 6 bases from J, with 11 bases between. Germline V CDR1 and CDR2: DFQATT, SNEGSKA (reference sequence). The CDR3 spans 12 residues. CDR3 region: CSASPSGDGYTF. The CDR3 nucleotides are TGCAGTGCTAGTCCTTCAGGGGATGGCTACACCTTC.

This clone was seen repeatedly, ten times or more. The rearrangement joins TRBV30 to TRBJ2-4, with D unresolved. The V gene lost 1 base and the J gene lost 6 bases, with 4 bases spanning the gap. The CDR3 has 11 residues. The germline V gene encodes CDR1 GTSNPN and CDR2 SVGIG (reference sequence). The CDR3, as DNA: TGTGCCTGGAGTGGGAGAAACATTCAGTACTTC. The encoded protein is CAWSGRNIQYF.

CDR3 coding DNA: TGTGCCACCAGCAGAGAAACAGCTAATCAGCCCCAGCATTTT. It translates to CATSRETANQPQHF. V gene TRBV15 combines with J gene TRBJ1-5; D not certain. Trimming cost V 0 bases and J 4 bases, with 7 bases left between them. This CDR3 is built from 14 residues. Per the germline V gene, CDR1 is LNHNV and CDR2 is YYDKDF (reference sequence).

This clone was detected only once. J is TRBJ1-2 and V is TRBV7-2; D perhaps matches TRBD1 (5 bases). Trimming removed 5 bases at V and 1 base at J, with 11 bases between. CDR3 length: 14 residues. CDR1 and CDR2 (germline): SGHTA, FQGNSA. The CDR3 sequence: CASSLEGVNYGYTF. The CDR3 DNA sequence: TGTGCCAGCAGCCTCGAAGGGGTTAACTATGGCTACACCTTC.

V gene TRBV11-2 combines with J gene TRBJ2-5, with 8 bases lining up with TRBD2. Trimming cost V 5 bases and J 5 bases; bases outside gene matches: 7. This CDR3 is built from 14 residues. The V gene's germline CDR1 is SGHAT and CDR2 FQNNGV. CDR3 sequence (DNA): TGTGCCAGCAGCGCTCGGGAGGGGTTGGAGACCCAGTACTTC. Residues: CASSAREGLETQYF.

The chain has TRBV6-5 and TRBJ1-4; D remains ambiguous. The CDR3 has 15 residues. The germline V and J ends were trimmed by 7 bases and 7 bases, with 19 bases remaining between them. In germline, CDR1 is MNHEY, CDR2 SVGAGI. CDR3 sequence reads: CASTRRPSGIEKLFF. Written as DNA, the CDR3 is TGTGCCAGCACCCGTCGGCCGTCAGGTATTGAAAAACTGTTTTTT.

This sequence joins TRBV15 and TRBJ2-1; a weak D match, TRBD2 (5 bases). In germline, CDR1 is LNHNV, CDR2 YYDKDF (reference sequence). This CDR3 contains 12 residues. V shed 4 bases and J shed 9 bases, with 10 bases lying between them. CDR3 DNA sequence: TGTGCCACCAGCAAATACCGGGGTGAGCAGTTCTTC. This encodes CATSKYRGEQFF.

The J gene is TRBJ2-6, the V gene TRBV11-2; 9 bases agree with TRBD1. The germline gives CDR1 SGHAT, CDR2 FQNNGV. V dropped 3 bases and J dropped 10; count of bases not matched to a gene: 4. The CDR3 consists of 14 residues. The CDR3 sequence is CASSFFGQGNVLTF. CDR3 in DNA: TGTGCCAGCAGCTTCTTTGGACAGGGGAACGTCCTGACTTTC.

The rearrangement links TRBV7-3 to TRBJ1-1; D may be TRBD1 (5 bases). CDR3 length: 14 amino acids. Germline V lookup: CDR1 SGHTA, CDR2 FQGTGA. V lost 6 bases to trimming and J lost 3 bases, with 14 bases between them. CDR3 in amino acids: CASSLRGTYTEAFF. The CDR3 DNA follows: TGTGCCAGCAGTCTTCGCGGGACCTACACTGAAGCTTTCTTT.

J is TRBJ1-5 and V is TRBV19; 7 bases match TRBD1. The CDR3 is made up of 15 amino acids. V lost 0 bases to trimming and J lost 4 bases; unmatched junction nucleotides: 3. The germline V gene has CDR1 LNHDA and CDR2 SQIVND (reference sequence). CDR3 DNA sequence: TGTGCCAGTAGTATAGATCCCAGGGGGAATCAGCCCCAGCATTTT. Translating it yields CASSIDPRGNQPQHF.

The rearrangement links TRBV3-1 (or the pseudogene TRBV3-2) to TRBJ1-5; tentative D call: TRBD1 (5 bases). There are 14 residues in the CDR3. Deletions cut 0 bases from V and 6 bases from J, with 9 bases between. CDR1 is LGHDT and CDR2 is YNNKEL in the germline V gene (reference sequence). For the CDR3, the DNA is TGTGCCAGCAGCCAAGACAGGGTAATTCAGCCCCAGCATTTT. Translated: CASSQDRVIQPQHF.

Written as DNA, the CDR3 is TGTGCCAGCTCAACCGGCGGCAGGGGGCGAGAAGCTTTCTTT. Translation gives CASSTGGRGREAFF. The genes are TRBV18 and TRBJ1-1; 8 nucleotides line up with TRBD1. Germline V gene data show CDR1 as KGHSH and CDR2 as LQKENI. J gave up 8 bases and V 5 bases, and 10 bases lay outside the gene matches. The CDR3 is made up of 14 amino acids. Combining the CDR3 with reference TRBV18 and TRBJ1-1 gives the whole variable domain NAGVMQNPRHLVRRRGQEARLRCSPMKGHSHVYWYRQLPEEGLKFMVYLQKENIIDESGMPKERFSAEFPKEGPSILRIQQVVRGDSAAYFCASSTGGRGREAFFGQGTRLTVV.

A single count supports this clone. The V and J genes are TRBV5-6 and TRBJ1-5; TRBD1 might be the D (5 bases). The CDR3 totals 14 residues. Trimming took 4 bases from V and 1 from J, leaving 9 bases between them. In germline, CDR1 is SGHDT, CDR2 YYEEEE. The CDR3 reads CASSDDSSNQPQHF. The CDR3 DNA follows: TGTGCCAGCAGCGATGACAGCAGCAATCAGCCCCAGCATTTT. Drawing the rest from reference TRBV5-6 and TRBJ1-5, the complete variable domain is DAGVTQSPTHLIKTRGQQVTLRCSPKSGHDTVSWYQQALGQGPQFIFQYYEEEERQRGNFPDRFSGHQFPNYSSELNVNALLLGDSALYLCASSDDSSNQPQHFGDGTRLSIL.

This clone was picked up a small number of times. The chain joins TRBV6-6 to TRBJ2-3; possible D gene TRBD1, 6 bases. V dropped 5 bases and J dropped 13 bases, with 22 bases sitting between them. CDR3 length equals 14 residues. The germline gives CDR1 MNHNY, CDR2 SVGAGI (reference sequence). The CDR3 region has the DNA TGTGCCAGCAGTGCCCGGGACAACGTTTTTTTGGAGTATTTT. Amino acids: CASSARDNVFLEYF.

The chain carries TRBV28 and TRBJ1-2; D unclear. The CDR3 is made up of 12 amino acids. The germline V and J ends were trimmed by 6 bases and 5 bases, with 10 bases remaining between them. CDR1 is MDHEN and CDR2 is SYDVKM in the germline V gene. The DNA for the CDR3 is TGTGCCAGCAGCTCTACGATGTATGGCTACACCTTC. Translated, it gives CASSSTMYGYTF.

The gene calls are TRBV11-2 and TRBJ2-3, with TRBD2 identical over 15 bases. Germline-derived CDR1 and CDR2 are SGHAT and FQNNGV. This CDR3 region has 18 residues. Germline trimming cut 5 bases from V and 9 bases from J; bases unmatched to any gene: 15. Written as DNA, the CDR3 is TGTGCCAGCAGCCCAATCCAGAGGACTAGCGGGGGGGCCTACACGCAGTATTTT. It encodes CASSPIQRTSGGAYTQYF.

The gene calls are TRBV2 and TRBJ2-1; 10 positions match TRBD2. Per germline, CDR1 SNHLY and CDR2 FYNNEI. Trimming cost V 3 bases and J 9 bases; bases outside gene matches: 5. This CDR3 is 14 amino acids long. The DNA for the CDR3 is TGTGCCAGCAGTGACGGGACTAGCGTTAGTGAGCAGTTCTTC. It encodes CASSDGTSVSEQFF.

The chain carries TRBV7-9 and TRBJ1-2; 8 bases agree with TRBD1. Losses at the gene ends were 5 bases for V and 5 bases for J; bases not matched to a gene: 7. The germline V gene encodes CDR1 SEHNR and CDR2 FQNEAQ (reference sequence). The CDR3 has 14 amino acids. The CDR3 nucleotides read TGTGCCAGCAGCGGACAGGGCGCGGGATATGGCTACACCTTC. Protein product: CASSGQGAGYGYTF.

The CDR3, as DNA: TGCGCCAGCAGCCTGGGGACTAGCGGACCTAATGAGCAGTTCTTC. Its translation is CASSLGTSGPNEQFF. This sequence joins TRBV5-1 and TRBJ2-1, with 11 positions matching TRBD2. Germline assignment: CDR1 SGHRS and CDR2 YFSETQ. The junction had 7 bases not matched to a gene; V was cut back by 4 bases and J by 7 bases. There are 15 residues in the CDR3. Complete variable domain (other parts from reference TRBV5-1 and TRBJ2-1): KAGVTQTPRYLIKTRGQQVTLSCSPISGHRSVSWYQQTPGQGLQFLFEYFSETQRNKGNFPGRFSGRQFSNSRSEMNVSTLELGDSALYLCASSLGTSGPNEQFFGPGTRLTVL.